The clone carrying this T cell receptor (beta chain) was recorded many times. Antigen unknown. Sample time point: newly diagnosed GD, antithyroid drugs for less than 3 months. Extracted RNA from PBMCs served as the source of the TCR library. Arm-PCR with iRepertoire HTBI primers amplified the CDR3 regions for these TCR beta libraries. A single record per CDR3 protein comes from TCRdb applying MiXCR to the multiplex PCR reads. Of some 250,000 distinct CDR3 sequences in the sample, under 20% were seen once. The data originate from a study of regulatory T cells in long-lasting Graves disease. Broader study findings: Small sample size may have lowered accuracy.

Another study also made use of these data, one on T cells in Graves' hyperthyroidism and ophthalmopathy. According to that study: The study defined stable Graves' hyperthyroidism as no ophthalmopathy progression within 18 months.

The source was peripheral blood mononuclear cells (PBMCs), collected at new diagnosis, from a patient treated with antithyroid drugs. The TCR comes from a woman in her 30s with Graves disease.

The CDR3 DNA reads TGCAGTGCCCTCCTCTGGGGTCCGCCTGACACTGAAGCTTTCTTT. Its protein product is CSALLWGPPDTEAFF. This rearrangement joins TRBV20-1 to TRBJ1-1; D unresolved. Trimming took off 6 bases at V and 3 bases at J, with 20 bases between the two ends. This CDR3 has 15 amino acids. The germline V gene has CDR1 DFQATT and CDR2 SNEGSKA (reference sequence).